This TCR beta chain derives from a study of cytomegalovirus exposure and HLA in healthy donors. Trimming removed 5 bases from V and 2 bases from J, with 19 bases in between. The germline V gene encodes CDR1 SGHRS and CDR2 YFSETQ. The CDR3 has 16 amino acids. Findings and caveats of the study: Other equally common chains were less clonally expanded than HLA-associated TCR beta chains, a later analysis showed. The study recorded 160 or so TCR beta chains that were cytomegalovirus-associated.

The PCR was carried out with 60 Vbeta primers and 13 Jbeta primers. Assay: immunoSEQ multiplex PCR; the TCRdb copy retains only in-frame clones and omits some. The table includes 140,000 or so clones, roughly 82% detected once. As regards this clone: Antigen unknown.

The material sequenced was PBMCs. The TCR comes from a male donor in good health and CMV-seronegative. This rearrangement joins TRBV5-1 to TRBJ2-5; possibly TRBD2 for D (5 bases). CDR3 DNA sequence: TGCGCCAGCAGGCCCCCCCTCCGGACTCAACAAGAGACCCAGTACTTC. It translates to CASRPPLRTQQETQYF. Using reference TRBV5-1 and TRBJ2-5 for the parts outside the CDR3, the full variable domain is KAGVTQTPRYLIKTRGQQVTLSCSPISGHRSVSWYQQTPGQGLQFLFEYFSETQRNKGNFPGRFSGRQFSNSRSEMNVSTLELGDSALYLCASRPPLRTQQETQYFGPGTRLLVL.